The entry below gives a single T cell receptor (beta chain) sequence along with its context. The data stem from a study of blood T cell repertoires in COVID-19. Method: immunoSEQ multiplex PCR; TCRdb's copy keeps in-frame clones and lacks some. The data contain over 75,000 clones, 70% to 85% of them singletons. Trimming stripped 8 bases from V and 1 base from J, with 26 bases between. The CDR3 extends over 18 amino acids. Germline V gene data show CDR1 as MNHEY and CDR2 as SMNVEV (reference sequence). Sequencing was done on a sample of peripheral blood. The clonotype originates from a man aged 70-80 years with acute or convalescent COVID-19. The chain links TRBV27 to TRBJ1-1; tentatively, D is TRBD1 (6 bases). Here the CDR3 reads CASSLGPGTLGENTEAFF. Here the CDR3 DNA reads TGTGCCAGCTCTCTGGGTCCCGGGACACTTGGGGAGAACACTGAAGCTTTCTTT.